A selection of T cell receptor beta chains follows, all from one sample in a study of blood T cells in healthy people across ages. One entry per CDR3 protein, called by TCRdb with MiXCR from the 5' RACE reads. The sample has under 2,000,000 distinct CDR3 sequences; 49% are singletons. The sequencing input was blood. The receptors were gathered from a woman aged 35 to 49 in good health. CDR3s leave out the opening cysteine and the closing phenylalanine or tryptophan.

V gene,J gene,CDR3 protein
TRBV4-1,TRBJ2-7,ASSPGTPPYEQY
TRBV6-2/TRBV6-3,TRBJ2-1,ANSRLTNEQF
TRBV10-3,TRBJ2-6,AISDRAGTGANVLT
TRBV29-1,TRBJ1-4,SVQQGRDEKLF
TRBV10-3,TRBJ2-2,AISEGGLNTGELF
TRBV20-1,TRBJ2-7,SAEGGRSYEQY
TRBV14,TRBJ2-3,ASSPTRGVGDTQY
TRBV20-1,TRBJ2-7,SAEYGYFYEQY
TRBV27,TRBJ1-6,ASSQGTGATSPLH
TRBV20-1,TRBJ2-2,SARGFTGLTGELF
TRBV9,TRBJ2-1,ASSVEGVGNVRNEQF
TRBV2,TRBJ2-1,ASSEAKRAQF
TRBV7-2,TRBJ2-5,ASSFAGTNSLGTQY
TRBV6-5,TRBJ2-1,ASSYPFRVVKGPEQF
TRBV10-3,TRBJ2-7,AISESFSGGFYEQY
TRBV20-1,TRBJ1-6,SASRPEQGESPLH
TRBV5-1,.,ASSPGLASEQY
TRBV29-1,TRBJ2-5,SGTGGGGALETQY
TRBV20-1,TRBJ2-3,SAGQADTQY
TRBV7-6,TRBJ2-7,TSSLDRGPYYEQY
TRBV25-1,TRBJ2-7,ASTLGGGGSSYEQY
TRBV10-3,TRBJ2-3,AISHIAGGKTDTQY
TRBV27,TRBJ2-2,ASMDWINTGELF
TRBV5-1,.,ASSQNTGAYNEQY